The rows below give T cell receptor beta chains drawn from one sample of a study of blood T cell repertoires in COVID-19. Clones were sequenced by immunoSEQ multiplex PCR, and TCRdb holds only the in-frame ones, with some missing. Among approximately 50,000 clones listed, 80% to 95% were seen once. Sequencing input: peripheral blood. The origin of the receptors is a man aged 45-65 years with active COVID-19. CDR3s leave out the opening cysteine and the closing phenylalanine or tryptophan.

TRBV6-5	ASRLAGGATGELF
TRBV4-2	ASSPDRGGYEQY
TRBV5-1	ASSLTGSANEKLF
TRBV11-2	ASSLEAGTNIQY
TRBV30	AWCPGQGGNQPQH
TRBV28	ASSESVGNQPQH
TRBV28	ASSSGQGRGANYGYT
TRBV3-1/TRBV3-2	ASSPGTLLYGYT
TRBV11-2	ASSPGRGKGSYEQY
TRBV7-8	ASSSPTSAYEQY
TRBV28	ASSFLGGTSAAGYT
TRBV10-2	ASTGLAGDGEQF
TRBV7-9	ASRPRTGRRSGANVLT
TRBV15	ATSRGLGGYGYT
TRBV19	ASSIEAQGGYGYT
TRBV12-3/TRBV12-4	ASTPGAATEAF
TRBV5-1	ASSATGGTGGYEQY
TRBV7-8	ASSAPEDEKLF
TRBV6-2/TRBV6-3	ASTPLTGGSYEQY
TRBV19	ASRALAGETQY
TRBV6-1	ASSEIGTNYNEQF
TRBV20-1	SASPFDRVGQPQH
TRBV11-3	ASSPPGSGANVLT